This T cell receptor beta chain is drawn from a study of blood T cell repertoires in COVID-19. Clones were sequenced by immunoSEQ multiplex PCR, and TCRdb holds only the in-frame ones, with some missing. The profile shows more than 300,000 clones, nearly 90% of them singletons. During active infection, Seattle patients enrolled and were then monitored through disease. V was cut by 5 bases and J by 2 bases, with 9 bases left in between. The germline V gene has CDR1 KGHSH and CDR2 LQKENI. The CDR3 runs to 14 residues. The chain links TRBV18 to TRBJ1-4; D is uncertain. This TCR was sampled from a woman aged 25 to 39 with COVID-19, enrolled during active disease. Sequencing was performed on peripheral blood. CDR3 DNA: TGTGCCAGCTCAGAACGGAGTACTAATGAAAAACTGTTTTTT. It codes for CASSERSTNEKLFF.